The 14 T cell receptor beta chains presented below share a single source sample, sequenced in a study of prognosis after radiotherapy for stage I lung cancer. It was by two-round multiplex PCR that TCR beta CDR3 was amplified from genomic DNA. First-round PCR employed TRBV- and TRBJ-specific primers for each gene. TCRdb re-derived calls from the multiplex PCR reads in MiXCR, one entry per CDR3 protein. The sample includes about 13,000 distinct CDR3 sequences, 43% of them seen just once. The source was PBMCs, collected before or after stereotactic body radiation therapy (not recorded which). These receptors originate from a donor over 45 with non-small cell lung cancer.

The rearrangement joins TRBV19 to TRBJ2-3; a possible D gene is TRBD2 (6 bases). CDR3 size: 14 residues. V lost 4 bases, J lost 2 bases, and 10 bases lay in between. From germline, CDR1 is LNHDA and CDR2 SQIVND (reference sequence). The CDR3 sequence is CASSNGGFTDTQYF. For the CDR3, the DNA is TGTGCCAGTAGTAACGGGGGATTCACAGATACGCAGTATTTT.

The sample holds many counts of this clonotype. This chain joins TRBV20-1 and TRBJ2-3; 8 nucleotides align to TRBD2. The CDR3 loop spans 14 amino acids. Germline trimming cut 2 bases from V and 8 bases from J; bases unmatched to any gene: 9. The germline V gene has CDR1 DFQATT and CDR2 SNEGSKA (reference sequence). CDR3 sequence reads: CSARYPGAGGTQYF. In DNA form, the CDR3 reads TGCAGTGCTAGATACCCGGGGGCGGGGGGTACGCAGTATTTT.

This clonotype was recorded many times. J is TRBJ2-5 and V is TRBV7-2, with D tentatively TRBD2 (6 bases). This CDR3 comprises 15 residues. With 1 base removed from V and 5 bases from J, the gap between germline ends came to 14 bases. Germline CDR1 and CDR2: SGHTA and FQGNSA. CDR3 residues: CASSLVAFAGETQYF. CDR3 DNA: TGTGCCAGCAGCTTAGTGGCCTTCGCGGGGGAGACCCAGTACTTC.

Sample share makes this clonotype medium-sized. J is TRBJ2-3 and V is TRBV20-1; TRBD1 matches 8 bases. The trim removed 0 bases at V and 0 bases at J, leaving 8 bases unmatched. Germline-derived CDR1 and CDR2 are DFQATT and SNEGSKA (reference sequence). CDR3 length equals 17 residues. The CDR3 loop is CSARDMGRTGSTDTQYF. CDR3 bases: TGCAGTGCTAGAGATATGGGCCGGACAGGGAGCACAGATACGCAGTATTTT.

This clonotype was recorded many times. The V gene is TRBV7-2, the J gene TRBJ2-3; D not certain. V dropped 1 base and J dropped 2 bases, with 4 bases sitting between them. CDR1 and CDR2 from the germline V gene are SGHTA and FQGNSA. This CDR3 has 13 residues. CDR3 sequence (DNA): TGTGCCAGCAGCTTAGATTCCACAGATACGCAGTATTTT. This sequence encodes CASSLDSTDTQYF.

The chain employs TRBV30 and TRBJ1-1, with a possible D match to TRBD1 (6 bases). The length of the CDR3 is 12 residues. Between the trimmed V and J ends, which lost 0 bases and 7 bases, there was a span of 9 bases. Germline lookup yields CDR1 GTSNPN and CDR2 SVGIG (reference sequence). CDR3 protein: CAWSVGGLEAFF. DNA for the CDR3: TGTGCCTGGAGTGTAGGGGGACTTGAAGCTTTCTTT.

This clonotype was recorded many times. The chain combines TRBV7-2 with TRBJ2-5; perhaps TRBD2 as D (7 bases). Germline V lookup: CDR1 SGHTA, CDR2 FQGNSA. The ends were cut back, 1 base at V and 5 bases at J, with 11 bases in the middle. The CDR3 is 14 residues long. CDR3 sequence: CASSLEGRGETQYF. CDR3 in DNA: TGTGCCAGCAGCTTAGAGGGGAGGGGGGAGACCCAGTACTTC.

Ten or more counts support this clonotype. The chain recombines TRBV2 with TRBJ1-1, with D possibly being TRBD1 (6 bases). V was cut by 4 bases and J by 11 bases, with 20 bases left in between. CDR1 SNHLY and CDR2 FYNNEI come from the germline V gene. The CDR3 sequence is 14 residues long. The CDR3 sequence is CASSAIYRDGEAFF. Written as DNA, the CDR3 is TGTGCCAGCAGTGCCATCTACAGGGATGGGGAGGCTTTCTTT.

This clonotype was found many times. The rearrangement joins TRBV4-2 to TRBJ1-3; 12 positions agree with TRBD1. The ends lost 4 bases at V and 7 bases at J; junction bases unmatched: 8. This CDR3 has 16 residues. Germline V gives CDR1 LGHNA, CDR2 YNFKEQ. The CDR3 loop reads CASSPTAGQGANTIYF. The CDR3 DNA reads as TGTGCCAGCAGCCCGACCGCGGGACAGGGGGCGAACACCATATATTTT.

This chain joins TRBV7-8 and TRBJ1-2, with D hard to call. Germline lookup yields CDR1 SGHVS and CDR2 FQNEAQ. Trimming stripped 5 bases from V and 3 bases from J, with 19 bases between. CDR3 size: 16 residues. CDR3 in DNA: TGTGCCAGCAGCCCTCGAGAAGCCTTATTAGACTATGGCTACACCTTC. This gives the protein CASSPREALLDYGYTF.

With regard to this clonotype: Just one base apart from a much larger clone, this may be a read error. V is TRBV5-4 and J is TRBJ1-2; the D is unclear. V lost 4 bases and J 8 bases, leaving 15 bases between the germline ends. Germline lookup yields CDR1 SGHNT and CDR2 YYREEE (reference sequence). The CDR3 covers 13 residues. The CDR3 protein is CASSADTVGGYTF. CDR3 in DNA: TGTGCCAGCAGCGCCGACACGGTTGGCGGCTACACCTTC.

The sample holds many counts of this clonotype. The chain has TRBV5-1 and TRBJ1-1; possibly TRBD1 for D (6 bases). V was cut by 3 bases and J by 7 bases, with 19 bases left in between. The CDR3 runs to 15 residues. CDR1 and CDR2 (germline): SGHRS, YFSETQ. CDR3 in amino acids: CASSSEGGAGFEAFF. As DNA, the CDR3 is TGCGCCAGCAGCTCCGAGGGGGGCGCCGGCTTTGAAGCTTTCTTT.

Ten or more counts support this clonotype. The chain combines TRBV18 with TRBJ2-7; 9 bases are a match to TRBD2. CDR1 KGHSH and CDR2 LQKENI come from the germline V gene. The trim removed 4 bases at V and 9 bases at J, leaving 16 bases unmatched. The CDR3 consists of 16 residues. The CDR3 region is CASSQALAGVGQGQYF. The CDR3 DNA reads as TGTGCCAGCTCACAAGCTTTAGCGGGAGTTGGGCAGGGGCAGTACTTC.

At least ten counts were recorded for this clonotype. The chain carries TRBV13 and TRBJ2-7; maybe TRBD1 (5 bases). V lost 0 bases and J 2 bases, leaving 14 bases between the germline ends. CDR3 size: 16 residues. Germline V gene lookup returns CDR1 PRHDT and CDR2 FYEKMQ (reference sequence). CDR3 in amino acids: CASSLGQDLGTYEQYF. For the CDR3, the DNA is TGTGCCAGCAGCTTAGGACAGGACCTAGGGACCTACGAGCAGTACTTC.